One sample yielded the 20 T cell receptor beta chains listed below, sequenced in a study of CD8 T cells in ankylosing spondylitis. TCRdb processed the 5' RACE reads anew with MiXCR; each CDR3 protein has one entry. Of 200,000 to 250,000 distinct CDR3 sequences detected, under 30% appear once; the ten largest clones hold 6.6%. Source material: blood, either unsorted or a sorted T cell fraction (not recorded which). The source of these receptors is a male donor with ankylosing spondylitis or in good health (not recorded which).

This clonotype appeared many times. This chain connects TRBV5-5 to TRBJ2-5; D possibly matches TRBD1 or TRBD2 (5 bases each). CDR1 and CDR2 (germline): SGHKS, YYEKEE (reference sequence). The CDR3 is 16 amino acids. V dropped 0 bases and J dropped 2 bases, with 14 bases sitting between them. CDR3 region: CASSLEWERGQETQYF. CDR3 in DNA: TGTGCCAGCAGCTTGGAGTGGGAGAGGGGTCAAGAGACCCAGTACTTC.

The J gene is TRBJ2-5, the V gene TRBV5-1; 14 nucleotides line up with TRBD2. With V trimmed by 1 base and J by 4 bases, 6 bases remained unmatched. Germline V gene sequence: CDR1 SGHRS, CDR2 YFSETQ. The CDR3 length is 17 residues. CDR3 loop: CASSLPTSGRAGETQYF. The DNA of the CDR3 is TGCGCCAGCAGCTTGCCGACTAGCGGGAGGGCTGGAGAGACCCAGTACTTC.

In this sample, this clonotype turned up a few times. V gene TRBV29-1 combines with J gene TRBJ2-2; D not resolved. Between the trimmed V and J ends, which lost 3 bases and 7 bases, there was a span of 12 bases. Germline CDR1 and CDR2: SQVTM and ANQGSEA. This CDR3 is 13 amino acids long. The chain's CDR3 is CSVEEQKNGELFF. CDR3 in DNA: TGCAGCGTTGAGGAGCAGAAGAACGGGGAGCTGTTTTTT.

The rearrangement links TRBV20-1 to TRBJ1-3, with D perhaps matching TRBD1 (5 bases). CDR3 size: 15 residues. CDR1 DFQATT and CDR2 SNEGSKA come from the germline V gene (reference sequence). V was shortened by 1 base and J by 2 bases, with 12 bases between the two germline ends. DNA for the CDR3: TGCAGTGCTAGAGTCCCCGGGGGGACTGGAAACACCATATATTTT. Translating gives CSARVPGGTGNTIYF.

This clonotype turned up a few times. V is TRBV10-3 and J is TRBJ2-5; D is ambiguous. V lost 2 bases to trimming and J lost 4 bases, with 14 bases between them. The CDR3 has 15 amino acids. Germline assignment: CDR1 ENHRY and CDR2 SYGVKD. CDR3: CAISEGNSPVETQYF. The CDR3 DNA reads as TGTGCCATCAGTGAGGGCAATTCTCCCGTAGAGACCCAGTACTTC.

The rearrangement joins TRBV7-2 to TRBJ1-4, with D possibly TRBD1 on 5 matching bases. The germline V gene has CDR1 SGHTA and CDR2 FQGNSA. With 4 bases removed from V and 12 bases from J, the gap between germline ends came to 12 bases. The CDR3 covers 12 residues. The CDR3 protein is CASSSGGLELFF. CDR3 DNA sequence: TGTGCCAGCAGCTCCGGGGGACTGGAACTGTTTTTT.

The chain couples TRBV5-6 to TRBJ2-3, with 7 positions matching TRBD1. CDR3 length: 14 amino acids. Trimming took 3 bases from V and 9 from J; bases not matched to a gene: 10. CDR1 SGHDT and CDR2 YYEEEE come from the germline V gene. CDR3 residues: CASSSPDRQGTQYF. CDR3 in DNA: TGTGCCAGCAGCTCCCCGGACAGGCAAGGAACGCAGTATTTT.

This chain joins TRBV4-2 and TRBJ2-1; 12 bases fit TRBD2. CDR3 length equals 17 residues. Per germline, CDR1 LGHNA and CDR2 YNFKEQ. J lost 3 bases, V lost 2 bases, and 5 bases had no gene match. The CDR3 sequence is CASSQRVTSGGYNEQFF. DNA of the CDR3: TGTGCCAGCAGCCAACGGGTGACTAGCGGGGGCTACAATGAGCAGTTCTTC.

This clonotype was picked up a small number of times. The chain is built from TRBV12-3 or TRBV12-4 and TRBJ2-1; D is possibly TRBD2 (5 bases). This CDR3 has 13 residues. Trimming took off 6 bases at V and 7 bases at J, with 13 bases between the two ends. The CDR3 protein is CASRNSGGNEQFF. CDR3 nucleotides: TGTGCCAGCAGAAACAGCGGTGGGAATGAGCAGTTCTTC.

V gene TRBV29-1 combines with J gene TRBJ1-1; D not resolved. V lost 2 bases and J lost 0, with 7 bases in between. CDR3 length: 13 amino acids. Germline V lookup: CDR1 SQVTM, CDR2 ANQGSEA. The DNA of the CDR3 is TGCAGCGTTGAACAGAAAATGAACACTGAAGCTTTCTTT. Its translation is CSVEQKMNTEAFF.

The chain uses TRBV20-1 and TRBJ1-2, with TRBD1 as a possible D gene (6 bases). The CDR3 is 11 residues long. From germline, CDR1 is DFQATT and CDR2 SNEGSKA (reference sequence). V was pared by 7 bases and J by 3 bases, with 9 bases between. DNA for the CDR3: TGCAGTGGACACAGGGACTATGGCTACACCTTC. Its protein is CSGHRDYGYTF.

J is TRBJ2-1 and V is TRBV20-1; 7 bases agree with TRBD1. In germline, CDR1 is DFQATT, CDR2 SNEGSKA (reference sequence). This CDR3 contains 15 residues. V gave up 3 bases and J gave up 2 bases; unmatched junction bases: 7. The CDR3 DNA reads TGCAGTGCTAGTTTCCAACAGGGGACCTACAATGAGCAGTTCTTC. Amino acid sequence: CSASFQQGTYNEQFF.

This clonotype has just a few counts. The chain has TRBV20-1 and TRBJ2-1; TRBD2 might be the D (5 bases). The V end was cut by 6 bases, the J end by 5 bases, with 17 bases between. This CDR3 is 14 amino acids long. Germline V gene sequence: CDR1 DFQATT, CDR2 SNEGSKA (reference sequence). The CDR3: CSARGPNQNNEQFF. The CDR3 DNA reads TGCAGTGCCCGGGGTCCGAATCAAAACAATGAGCAGTTCTTC.

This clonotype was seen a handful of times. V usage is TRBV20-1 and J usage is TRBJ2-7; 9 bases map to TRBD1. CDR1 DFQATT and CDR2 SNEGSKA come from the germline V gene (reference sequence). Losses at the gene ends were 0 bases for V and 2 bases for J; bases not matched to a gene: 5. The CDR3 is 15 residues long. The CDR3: CSAREKGQGAYEQYF. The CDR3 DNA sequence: TGCAGTGCTAGAGAAAAGGGACAGGGAGCCTACGAGCAGTACTTC.

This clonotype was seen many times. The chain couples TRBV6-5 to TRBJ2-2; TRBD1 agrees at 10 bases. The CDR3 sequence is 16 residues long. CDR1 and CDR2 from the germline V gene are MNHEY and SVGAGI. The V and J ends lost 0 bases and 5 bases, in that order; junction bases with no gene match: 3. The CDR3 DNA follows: TGTGCCAGCAGTTACTCGAGGACAGGGGGGACCGGGGAGCTGTTTTTT. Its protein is CASSYSRTGGTGELFF.

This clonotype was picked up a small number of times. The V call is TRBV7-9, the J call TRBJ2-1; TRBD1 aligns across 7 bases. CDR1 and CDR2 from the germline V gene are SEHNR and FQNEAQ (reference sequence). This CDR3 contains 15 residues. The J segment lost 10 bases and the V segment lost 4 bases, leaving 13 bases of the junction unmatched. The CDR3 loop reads CASSSSGTVVGEQFF. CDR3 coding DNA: TGTGCCAGCAGCTCCTCCGGGACAGTCGTTGGGGAGCAGTTCTTC.

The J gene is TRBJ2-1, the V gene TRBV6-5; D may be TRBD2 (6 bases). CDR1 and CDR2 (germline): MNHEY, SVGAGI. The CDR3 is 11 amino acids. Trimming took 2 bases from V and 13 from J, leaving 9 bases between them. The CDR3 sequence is CASSYLGLQFF. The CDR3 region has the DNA TGTGCCAGCAGTTACCTAGGACTACAGTTCTTC.

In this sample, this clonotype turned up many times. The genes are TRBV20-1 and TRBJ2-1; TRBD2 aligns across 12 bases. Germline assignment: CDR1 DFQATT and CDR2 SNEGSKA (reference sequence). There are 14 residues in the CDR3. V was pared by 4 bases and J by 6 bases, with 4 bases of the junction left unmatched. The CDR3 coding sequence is TGCAGTGCTATCCCGGGACTAGCGGGCAATGAGCAGTTCTTC. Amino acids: CSAIPGLAGNEQFF.

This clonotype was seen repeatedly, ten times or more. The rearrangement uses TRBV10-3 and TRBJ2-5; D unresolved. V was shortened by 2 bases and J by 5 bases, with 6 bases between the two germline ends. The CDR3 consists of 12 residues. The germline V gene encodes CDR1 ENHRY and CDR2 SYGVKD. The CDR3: CAISESSETQYF. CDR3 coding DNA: TGTGCCATCAGTGAGAGCTCCGAGACCCAGTACTTC.

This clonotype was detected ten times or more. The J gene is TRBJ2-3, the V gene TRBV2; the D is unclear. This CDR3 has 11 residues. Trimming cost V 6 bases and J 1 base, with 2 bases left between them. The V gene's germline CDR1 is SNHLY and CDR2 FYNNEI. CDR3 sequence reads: CASRRTDTQYF. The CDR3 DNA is TGTGCCAGCAGGCGCACAGATACGCAGTATTTT.